This T cell receptor beta chain was profiled in a study of T cell repertoires in cytomegalovirus infection. Overall study context: Public signatures in TCR beta pointed to CMV infection and matching HLA type. Overall study findings and caveats: It was HLA-C-restricted CMV-specific TCR beta clonotypes that dominated the response ex vivo.

This clonotype was seen ten or more times. No antigen is known for it. The V end lost 0 bases, the J end lost 3 bases, and 6 bases lay between the germline ends. Germline V gene sequence: CDR1 MNHNY, CDR2 SVGAGI (reference sequence). The CDR3 length is 14 residues. TCRdb re-called the reads through MiXCR, storing one row per CDR3 protein. The sample records fewer than 700,000 distinct CDR3 sequences, approximately 24% being singletons. The sample consisted of CD8+ T cells from PBMCs. The sequence was obtained from a human donor in good health (CMV status not recorded). Some clones in this sample may be carry-over from other donors' samples. The chain carries TRBV6-6 and TRBJ2-1; weak D call: TRBD2 (5 bases). The CDR3 bases are TGTGCCAGCAGTTACTCCGGGGTCTACAATGAGCAGTTCTTC. Protein product: CASSYSGVYNEQFF.